The 16 T cell receptor beta chains below all came from one sample that was sequenced in a study of blood T cell repertoires in COVID-19. Sequenced by immunoSEQ multiplex PCR; TCRdb stores in-frame clones only, minus some. Here the sample spans about 400,000 clones, 89% being singletons. Sequenced material: PBMCs or T cells enriched from blood (not recorded which). These receptors all stem from a woman in her 30s who had recovered from COVID-19.

This clone was seen a handful of times. This chain links TRBV3-1 (or the pseudogene TRBV3-2) with TRBJ2-7; tentative D call: TRBD1 (6 bases). Trimming removed 4 bases at V and 2 bases at J, with 9 bases between. CDR1 and CDR2 (germline): LGHDT, YNNKEL (reference sequence). The CDR3 spans 13 residues. DNA of the CDR3: TGTGCCAGCAGCCTCAGGGGCCCCTACGAGCAGTACTTC. Amino acid sequence: CASSLRGPYEQYF.

The J gene is TRBJ1-4, the V gene TRBV25-1, with a tentative D call TRBD1 (6 bases). The CDR3 has 15 residues. Germline V gene lookup returns CDR1 MGHDK and CDR2 SYGVNS. V dropped 5 bases and J dropped 8 bases, with 18 bases sitting between them. CDR3 loop: CASSPLRDNGEKLFF. CDR3 coding DNA: TGTGCCAGCAGTCCTCTCCGGGACAACGGGGAAAAACTGTTTTTT. Full variable domain (remainder filled in from reference TRBV25-1 and TRBJ1-4): EADIYQTPRYLVIGTGKKITLECSQTMGHDKMYWYQQDPGMELHLIHYSYGVNSTEKGDLSSESTVSRIRTEHFPLTLESARPSHTSQYLCASSPLRDNGEKLFFGSGTQLSVL.

The chain is built from TRBV12-3 or TRBV12-4 and TRBJ2-5, with 8 bases matching TRBD1. Trimming cost V 10 bases and J 5 bases; bases outside gene matches: 6. This CDR3 has 12 residues. CDR3 residues: CATRGPIETQYF. The CDR3, as DNA: TGTGCCACCAGGGGGCCTATTGAGACCCAGTACTTC.

This chain connects TRBV7-6 to TRBJ1-3; D ambiguous. The CDR3 extends over 17 amino acids. The V end was cut by 1 base, the J end by 1 base, with 14 bases between. Per the germline V gene, CDR1 is SGHVS and CDR2 is FNYEAQ. The CDR3 reads CASSLVEPQLSGNTIYF. CDR3 coding DNA: TGTGCCAGCAGCTTAGTGGAGCCTCAGCTTTCTGGAAACACCATATATTTT.

This sequence joins TRBV4-2 and TRBJ2-1; D remains ambiguous. Germline V gene lookup returns CDR1 LGHNA and CDR2 YNFKEQ. The V and J ends lost 1 base and 4 bases respectively, with 17 bases between them. The CDR3 loop spans 17 amino acids. CDR3 bases: TGTGCCAGCAGCCAAGCCAACCCCGCGAACCCTTACAATGAGCAGTTCTTC. It specifies CASSQANPANPYNEQFF.

The chain couples TRBV30 to TRBJ1-1; TRBD1 matches 12 bases. CDR3 length: 17 residues. The junction had 8 bases not matched to a gene; V was cut back by 2 bases and J by 1 base. Per germline, CDR1 GTSNPN and CDR2 SVGIG (reference sequence). The CDR3 DNA follows: TGTGCCTGGAGTAGGAGGGGACAGGGGGCTTGGAACACTGAAGCTTTCTTT. Translation: CAWSRRGQGAWNTEAFF.

Only one count was recorded for this clone. This chain links TRBV7-6 with TRBJ2-6; D is possibly TRBD2 (6 bases). The CDR3 length is 19 residues. Trimming cost V 5 bases and J 0 bases, with 20 bases left between them. Looked up from germline, CDR1 is SGHVS and CDR2 is FNYEAQ. The CDR3 region is CASSPGLGSGYSGANVLTF. CDR3 nucleotides: TGTGCCAGCAGCCCGGGGCTAGGTAGCGGTTACTCTGGGGCCAACGTCCTGACTTTC.

The chain combines TRBV25-1 with TRBJ1-5; TRBD1 matches 8 bases. This CDR3 is built from 13 residues. Per germline, CDR1 MGHDK and CDR2 SYGVNS. The trim removed 3 bases at V and 5 bases at J, leaving 0 bases unmatched. The CDR3 here is CASSETGDQPQHF. The CDR3 region has the DNA TGTGCCAGCAGTGAGACAGGGGATCAGCCCCAGCATTTT.

V usage is TRBV4-1 and J usage is TRBJ2-1; 8 nucleotides match TRBD2. Looked up from germline, CDR1 is MGHRA and CDR2 is YSYEKL. V was clipped by 1 base and J by 4 bases; unmatched bases: 3. This CDR3 region has 15 residues. The CDR3 is CASSQVTSGYNEQFF. CDR3 nucleotides: TGCGCCAGCAGCCAAGTAACTAGCGGTTACAATGAGCAGTTCTTC.

This clone appeared a single time. The V gene is TRBV19, the J gene TRBJ1-1; 8 nucleotides line up with TRBD1. With V trimmed by 6 bases and J by 0 bases, 0 bases remained unmatched. The CDR3 is 13 amino acids. Per germline, CDR1 LNHDA and CDR2 SQIVND (reference sequence). The CDR3 DNA reads TGTGCCAGTAGGGACAGGGTGAACACTGAAGCTTTCTTT. As protein: CASRDRVNTEAFF.

The chain combines TRBV27 with TRBJ1-6; a weak D match, TRBD1 (6 bases). The CDR3 runs to 15 residues. The germline CDR1 and CDR2 sequences are MNHEY and SMNVEV (reference sequence). V gave up 5 bases and J gave up 7 bases, with 15 bases separating them. CDR3 residues: CASSETGFANSPLHF. CDR3 DNA sequence: TGTGCCAGCAGTGAAACAGGGTTTGCCAATTCACCCCTCCACTTT.

The rearrangement joins TRBV21-1 to TRBJ1-2. TRBV21-1 is labeled a pseudogene. The CDR3 is 15 amino acids. CDR3 sequence reads: CASSKGGQSLYGYTF. CDR3 nucleotide sequence: TGTGCCAGCAGCAAAGGCGGGCAGTCGCTCTATGGCTACACCTTC.

The rearrangement joins TRBV18 to TRBJ2-1, with 8 bases aligning to TRBD1. The germline CDR1 and CDR2 sequences are KGHSH and LQKENI. Losses at the gene ends were 5 bases for V and 3 bases for J; bases not matched to a gene: 6. The CDR3 length is 15 residues. In DNA, the CDR3 is TGTGCCAGCTCAACAGGGGGTGTCATCTACAATGAGCAGTTCTTC. Translated: CASSTGGVIYNEQFF.

This chain connects TRBV11-2 to TRBJ1-6; D call uncertain. Germline CDR1 SGHAT, CDR2 FQNNGV. Trimming removed 5 bases from V and 2 bases from J, with 7 bases in between. This CDR3 is 14 amino acids long. In DNA form, the CDR3 reads TGTGCCAGCAGCCTCGGGGCCTATAATTCACCCCTCCACTTT. Its translation is CASSLGAYNSPLHF.

The CDR3 loop reads CASSLTTAKTTNEKLFF. The CDR3 region has the DNA TGCGCCAGCAGCTTGACGACAGCAAAGACAACTAATGAAAAACTGTTTTTT. The chain carries TRBV5-1 and TRBJ1-4; D is possibly TRBD1 (5 bases). Germline V gene data show CDR1 as SGHRS and CDR2 as YFSETQ. The CDR3 is 17 residues long. With 1 base removed from V and 0 bases from J, the gap between germline ends came to 13 bases.

The table lists this clone with a count of one. This sequence joins TRBV6-5 and TRBJ1-5; 8 nucleotides line up with TRBD1. There are 14 residues in the CDR3. Trimming removed 8 bases from V and 7 bases from J; junction bases left unmatched: 10. Germline-derived CDR1 and CDR2 are MNHEY and SVGAGI. The CDR3: CASGNQGAGQPQHF. In DNA, the CDR3 is TGTGCCAGCGGGAATCAGGGGGCGGGGCAGCCCCAGCATTTT.